This TCR beta chain was sequenced for a study of blood T cell repertoires in COVID-19 (dated by TCRdb to the early 2020s). Background on the whole study: Samples covering the acute and convalescent phases of COVID-19 were provided by collaborators in the United States, Italy and Spain. The sample metadata nearly always contained a de-identified subject ID, COVID-19 status, age in years and sex. The repertoires were released in a freely available public database intended as a resource for research on the immune response to SARS-CoV-2. The samples were drawn from the first 160 participants of the ongoing ImmuneRACE study and from over a thousand subjects provided by 6 global collaborators. Subjects who had been exposed to COVID-19, were actively infected with it, or had recovered from it provided the deeply sampled blood TCRbeta repertoires that made up the dataset. The prospective study material was composed of cDNA or gDNA derived from T cells, B-cell-depleted T cells, or PBMCs. Where HLA class I and class II types were available, the types were taken from metadata supplied by the sample provider, not from assay-based typing. General findings and caveats noted by the study authors: Clinical and demographic metadata were provided uncurated, with the amount varying by source and participant.

A note on this clone: No antigen is known for it. Base qualities are not provided; no much larger clone lies one nucleotide away.

In Seattle, one collaborating source enrolled patients while the infection was active and tracked those patients longitudinally over the course of disease. Each collaborating institution followed its own protocols to collect whole blood in K2EDTA tubes. For TCRbeta analysis, collaborators shipped samples in one of three forms: frozen whole blood, isolated PBMCs, or DNA extracted from either of those sample types. The CDR3 numbers 15 residues from cysteine through phenylalanine. The sequence is cut down to CDR3 DNA, 45 bases in frame from base 1. The CDR1 and CDR2 encoded by the germline V gene are MGHRA and YSYEKL. From V the trimming removes 1 base and from J it removes 7 bases, while the gene matches leave 8 bases of the junction unaccounted for. The immunoSEQ Assay, a bias-controlled multiplex PCR, was used to amplify TCRbeta CDR3 regions from genomic DNA. From the authors' description of their analysis: The number of nucleated cells in each sample was estimated by amplification of reference gene primers within the assay. Sequence reads were collapsed and filtered to measure the absolute abundance of every unique TCRbeta CDR3 rearrangement. For each sample, productive Simpson clonality was calculated as the square root of Simpson's diversity index over productive rearrangements. Sourced from immuneACCESS, this table was stored by TCRdb with only in-frame sequences that have V and J called. A share of the clones is absent; for the studies checked, an unresolved V gene accounts for under half, and the remainder has no known explanation. V, J and clone size derive from that table, while D and trimming were established from the DNA sequence. The sample table contains fewer than 300,000 clones; only one count was recorded for about nine tenths of them. Approximately 12% of the sample lies in the top ten.

This TCR derives from a woman in her twenties or thirties with COVID-19, enrolled during active disease. What was sequenced was peripheral blood. Here the chain combines TRBV4-1 and TRBJ1-2; 8 nucleotides in the junction match TRBD1. The CDR3 reads CASSQVTGQVRGYTF. The bases read TGCGCCAGCAGCCAAGTAACGGGACAGGTCCGTGGCTACACCTTC.